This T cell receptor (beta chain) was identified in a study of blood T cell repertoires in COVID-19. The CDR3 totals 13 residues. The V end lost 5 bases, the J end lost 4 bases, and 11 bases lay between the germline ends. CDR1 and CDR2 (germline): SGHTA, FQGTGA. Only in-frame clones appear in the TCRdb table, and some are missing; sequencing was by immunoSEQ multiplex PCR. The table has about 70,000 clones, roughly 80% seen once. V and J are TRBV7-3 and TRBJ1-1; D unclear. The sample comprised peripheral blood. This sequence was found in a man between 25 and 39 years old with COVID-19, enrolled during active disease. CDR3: CASSQIEGTEAFF. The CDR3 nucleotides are TGTGCCAGCAGCCAAATTGAGGGCACTGAAGCTTTCTTT.